The rows below give T cell receptor beta chains drawn from one sample of a study of CD8 T cells in Susac syndrome. Using its own MiXCR run on the immunoSEQ multiplex PCR reads, TCRdb lists one record per CDR3 protein. The data contain more than 95,000 distinct CDR3 sequences, roughly 93% of them singletons. Sequenced material: CD8+ T cells from PBMCs. The receptors originated from a human donor with multiple sclerosis. Both conserved end residues are part of each CDR3. A D gene is named only where the DNA matches it firmly. Not all rows give a size; the values are once, few, many and, for expanded clones, a class.

j_gene: TRBJ1-1; d_gene: -; abundance: -; v_gene: TRBV20-1; CDR3aa: CSARDREVNTEAFF; CDR3nt: TGCAGTGCTAGAGATCGGGAGGTGAACACTGAAGCTTTCTTT
j_gene: TRBJ2-1; d_gene: -; abundance: -; v_gene: TRBV27; CDR3aa: CASWAGNNEQFF; CDR3nt: TGTGCCAGCTGGGCGGGAAACAATGAGCAGTTCTTC
j_gene: TRBJ2-1; d_gene: -; abundance: -; v_gene: TRBV9; CDR3aa: CASSALGESRYNEQFF; CDR3nt: TGTGCCAGCAGCGCCCTAGGCGAGAGTAGATACAATGAGCAGTTCTTC
j_gene: TRBJ2-2; d_gene: -; abundance: -; v_gene: TRBV30; CDR3aa: CAWPKDGELFF; CDR3nt: TGTGCCTGGCCAAAGGACGGGGAGCTGTTTTTT
j_gene: TRBJ1-1; d_gene: TRBD1; abundance: -; v_gene: TRBV10-3; CDR3aa: CAISEFDRGQTEAFF; CDR3nt: TGTGCCATCAGTGAGTTCGACAGGGGGCAAACTGAAGCTTTCTTT
j_gene: TRBJ2-5; d_gene: -; abundance: -; v_gene: TRBV9; CDR3aa: CASSVEGRGRSETQYF; CDR3nt: TGTGCCAGCAGCGTAGAGGGCAGGGGACGATCAGAGACCCAGTACTTC
j_gene: TRBJ2-5; d_gene: -; abundance: -; v_gene: TRBV27; CDR3aa: CASSLSRGPETQYF; CDR3nt: TGTGCCAGCAGTTTATCTAGGGGCCCAGAGACCCAGTACTTC
j_gene: TRBJ2-7; d_gene: -; abundance: few; v_gene: TRBV6-2/TRBV6-3; CDR3aa: CASSYGSHSLYEQYF; CDR3nt: TGTGCCAGCAGTTACGGCTCCCACTCCCTCTACGAGCAGTACTTC
j_gene: TRBJ2-5; d_gene: -; abundance: once; v_gene: TRBV7-9; CDR3aa: CASSSRDQGRETQYF; CDR3nt: TGTGCCAGCAGCTCGCGCGATCAGGGAAGGGAGACCCAGTACTTC
j_gene: TRBJ1-1; d_gene: TRBD1; abundance: -; v_gene: TRBV10-3; CDR3aa: CAIRQGNTEAFF; CDR3nt: TGTGCCATCCGACAGGGGAACACTGAAGCTTTCTTT
j_gene: TRBJ2-7; d_gene: -; abundance: -; v_gene: TRBV14; CDR3aa: CASSPRTGAYEQYF; CDR3nt: TGTGCCAGCAGCCCCAGGACGGGTGCCTACGAGCAGTACTTC
j_gene: TRBJ2-1; d_gene: TRBD2; abundance: -; v_gene: TRBV6-5; CDR3aa: CASSYSELAGPSSYNEQFF; CDR3nt: TGTGCCAGCAGTTACTCGGAGCTAGCGGGACCAAGTTCCTACAATGAGCAGTTCTTC
j_gene: TRBJ2-6; d_gene: TRBD1; abundance: -; v_gene: TRBV12-3/TRBV12-4; CDR3aa: CASSFPGQGRSGANVLTF; CDR3nt: TGTGCCAGCAGTTTCCCGGGACAGGGTAGGTCTGGGGCCAACGTCCTGACTTTC
j_gene: TRBJ1-1; d_gene: -; abundance: -; v_gene: TRBV5-1; CDR3aa: CASRWGGRDTEAFF; CDR3nt: TGCGCCAGCAGATGGGGGGGGAGGGACACTGAAGCTTTCTTT
j_gene: TRBJ2-5; d_gene: -; abundance: -; v_gene: TRBV12-3/TRBV12-4; CDR3aa: CASRPPSAGTQYF; CDR3nt: TGTGCCAGCAGACCCCCCAGCGCCGGGACCCAGTACTTC
j_gene: TRBJ2-5; d_gene: -; abundance: once; v_gene: TRBV7-9; CDR3aa: CASSPLGPFQKTQYF; CDR3nt: TGTGCCAGCAGCCCTTTGGGCCCTTTCCAGAAGACCCAGTACTTC
j_gene: TRBJ1-5; d_gene: -; abundance: -; v_gene: TRBV6-2/TRBV6-3; CDR3aa: CASNGQSINQPQHF; CDR3nt: TGTGCCAGCAACGGACAGTCCATCAATCAGCCCCAGCATTTT
j_gene: TRBJ1-5; d_gene: -; abundance: few; v_gene: TRBV27; CDR3aa: CASSLSRGGQPQHF; CDR3nt: TGTGCCAGCAGTTTATCCAGGGGCGGTCAGCCCCAGCATTTT
j_gene: TRBJ1-1; d_gene: -; abundance: -; v_gene: TRBV9; CDR3aa: CASSVGLRGTEAFF; CDR3nt: TGTGCCAGCAGCGTAGGACTCAGGGGTACTGAAGCTTTCTTT
j_gene: TRBJ2-7; d_gene: -; abundance: -; v_gene: TRBV20-1; CDR3aa: CSARVRVSYEQYF; CDR3nt: TGCAGTGCTAGAGTTCGGGTCTCCTACGAGCAGTACTTC
j_gene: TRBJ2-7; d_gene: -; abundance: -; v_gene: TRBV3-1; CDR3aa: CASSQGDGTYEQYF; CDR3nt: TGTGCCAGCAGCCAAGGGGACGGGACCTACGAGCAGTACTTC
j_gene: TRBJ1-1; d_gene: -; abundance: -; v_gene: TRBV7-2; CDR3aa: CASREGGSPEAFF; CDR3nt: TGTGCCAGCAGAGAGGGGGGGTCCCCTGAAGCTTTCTTT
j_gene: TRBJ2-3; d_gene: TRBD1; abundance: -; v_gene: TRBV7-9; CDR3aa: CASSLPPGQGAEDTQYF; CDR3nt: TGTGCCAGCAGCTTACCTCCGGGACAGGGGGCGGAAGATACGCAGTATTTT
j_gene: TRBJ2-1; d_gene: -; abundance: -; v_gene: TRBV11-2; CDR3aa: CASSSRVFYYNEQFF; CDR3nt: TGTGCCAGCAGCTCCCGAGTCTTCTACTACAATGAGCAGTTCTTC
j_gene: TRBJ2-7; d_gene: -; abundance: once; v_gene: TRBV6-9; CDR3aa: CASSYSVQGKYEQYF; CDR3nt: TGTGCCAGCAGTTATTCGGTGCAGGGTAAATACGAGCAGTACTTC
j_gene: TRBJ2-7; d_gene: -; abundance: -; v_gene: TRBV27; CDR3aa: CASSSGLPYEQYF; CDR3nt: TGTGCCAGCAGCTCTGGACTACCCTACGAGCAGTACTTC
j_gene: TRBJ2-1; d_gene: TRBD2; abundance: -; v_gene: TRBV25-1; CDR3aa: CASSRTGGLGDEQFF; CDR3nt: TGTGCCAGCAGTCGGACGGGAGGGCTAGGGGATGAGCAGTTCTTC
j_gene: TRBJ2-7; d_gene: -; abundance: -; v_gene: TRBV28; CDR3aa: CASNNQNSYEQYF; CDR3nt: TGTGCCAGCAACAACCAGAATTCCTACGAGCAGTACTTC
j_gene: TRBJ2-4; d_gene: TRBD1; abundance: once; v_gene: TRBV12-3/TRBV12-4; CDR3aa: CASRWGQVFSKNIQYF; CDR3nt: TGTGCCAGCAGATGGGGACAGGTTTTTTCCAAAAACATTCAGTACTTC
j_gene: TRBJ2-7; d_gene: -; abundance: -; v_gene: TRBV13; CDR3aa: CASSPWARGYGEQYF; CDR3nt: TGTGCCAGCAGCCCCTGGGCTAGGGGATATGGTGAGCAGTACTTC
j_gene: TRBJ2-7; d_gene: -; abundance: -; v_gene: TRBV14; CDR3aa: CASSLHYEQYF; CDR3nt: TGTGCCAGCAGCCTTCACTACGAGCAGTACTTC
j_gene: TRBJ1-4; d_gene: -; abundance: -; v_gene: TRBV20-1; CDR3aa: CSALGPAGHFATNEKLFF; CDR3nt: TGCAGTGCCCTAGGACCTGCAGGACACTTCGCAACTAATGAAAAACTGTTTTTT
j_gene: TRBJ1-6; d_gene: -; abundance: -; v_gene: TRBV6-2/TRBV6-3; CDR3aa: CASAPRGFYNSPLHF; CDR3nt: TGTGCCAGCGCCCCTCGCGGCTTTTATAATTCACCCCTCCACTTT
j_gene: TRBJ1-1; d_gene: -; abundance: -; v_gene: TRBV18; CDR3aa: CASSGGVSGDTEAFF; CDR3nt: TGTGCCAGCTCAGGGGGGGTTTCCGGGGACACTGAAGCTTTCTTT
j_gene: TRBJ1-5; d_gene: -; abundance: -; v_gene: TRBV5-4; CDR3aa: CASSLGTGSNQPQHF; CDR3nt: TGTGCCAGCAGCTTAGGAACGGGTAGCAATCAGCCCCAGCATTTT
j_gene: TRBJ2-3; d_gene: -; abundance: -; v_gene: TRBV5-4; CDR3aa: CASSFGGRETDTQYF; CDR3nt: TGTGCCAGCAGCTTTGGGGGCCGGGAGACAGATACGCAGTATTTT
j_gene: TRBJ2-2; d_gene: -; abundance: -; v_gene: TRBV2; CDR3aa: CASSSGTATLGTGELFF; CDR3nt: TGTGCCAGCAGTTCCGGGACGGCTACTCTGGGGACCGGGGAGCTGTTTTTT
j_gene: TRBJ1-5; d_gene: -; abundance: -; v_gene: TRBV27; CDR3aa: CASSFGLPQPQHF; CDR3nt: TGTGCCAGCAGTTTTGGGCTACCTCAGCCCCAGCATTTT
j_gene: TRBJ1-2; d_gene: -; abundance: -; v_gene: TRBV5-1; CDR3aa: CASSPRGGSSYGYTF; CDR3nt: TGCGCCAGCAGCCCGAGGGGGGGTAGTAGCTATGGCTACACCTTC
j_gene: TRBJ2-1; d_gene: -; abundance: once; v_gene: TRBV19; CDR3aa: CASRARELYFF; CDR3nt: TGTGCCAGTAGGGCCCGGGAGCTGTACTTCTTC
j_gene: TRBJ1-3; d_gene: -; abundance: -; v_gene: TRBV29-1; CDR3aa: CSVEGEAGPSGNTIYF; CDR3nt: TGCAGCGTCGAAGGGGAGGCAGGCCCCTCTGGAAACACCATATATTTT
j_gene: TRBJ1-1; d_gene: TRBD1; abundance: once; v_gene: TRBV5-6; CDR3aa: CASSPRGLASEAFF; CDR3nt: TGTGCCAGCAGCCCCAGGGGGCTGGCGTCTGAAGCTTTCTTT
j_gene: TRBJ2-7; d_gene: TRBD1; abundance: -; v_gene: TRBV28; CDR3aa: CASSGDRVGEQYF; CDR3nt: TGTGCCAGCAGTGGTGACAGGGTAGGCGAGCAGTACTTC
j_gene: TRBJ1-5; d_gene: -; abundance: -; v_gene: TRBV15; CDR3aa: CATSSQEGSNQPQHF; CDR3nt: TGTGCCACCAGCAGCCAAGAAGGTAGCAATCAGCCCCAGCATTTT
j_gene: TRBJ1-2; d_gene: -; abundance: -; v_gene: TRBV30; CDR3aa: CAWSVGPGYGYTF; CDR3nt: TGTGCCTGGAGTGTAGGCCCGGGGTATGGCTACACCTTC
j_gene: TRBJ1-5; d_gene: -; abundance: -; v_gene: TRBV4-1; CDR3aa: CASSWTENSNQPQHF; CDR3nt: TGCGCCAGCAGCTGGACTGAAAATAGCAATCAGCCCCAGCATTTT
j_gene: TRBJ2-1; d_gene: -; abundance: -; v_gene: TRBV4-2; CDR3aa: CASSGEYNEQFF; CDR3nt: TGTGCCAGCAGCGGGGAGTACAATGAGCAGTTCTTC
j_gene: TRBJ1-1; d_gene: TRBD1; abundance: -; v_gene: TRBV5-6; CDR3aa: CASGTGEAFF; CDR3nt: TGTGCCAGCGGGACAGGTGAAGCTTTCTTT
j_gene: TRBJ2-1; d_gene: TRBD2; abundance: -; v_gene: TRBV9; CDR3aa: CASKPSGGETYNEQFF; CDR3nt: TGTGCCAGCAAGCCTAGCGGGGGCGAGACCTACAATGAGCAGTTCTTC
j_gene: TRBJ2-3; d_gene: TRBD1; abundance: -; v_gene: TRBV6-5; CDR3aa: CASSYTGGAADTQYF; CDR3nt: TGTGCCAGCAGTTACACAGGGGGCGCAGCAGATACGCAGTATTTT
j_gene: TRBJ1-5; d_gene: TRBD1; abundance: -; v_gene: TRBV7-9; CDR3aa: CASSLVSAGGWFNQPQHF; CDR3nt: TGTGCCAGCAGCTTAGTTTCGGCAGGGGGTTGGTTCAATCAGCCCCAGCATTTT